This T cell receptor (beta chain) was captured by sequencing in a study of T cell repertoires in cytomegalovirus infection. TCRdb re-called the reads through MiXCR, storing one row per CDR3 protein. The repertoire holds fewer than 200,000 distinct CDR3 sequences, with around 20% as singletons. This receptor was taken from a human donor in good health (CMV status not recorded). Some clones in this sample may be carry-over from other donors' samples. The sequencing input was PBMCs.

CDR3 residues: CASSQDINTEAFF. As DNA, the CDR3 is TGTGCCAGCAGCCAGGACATTAACACTGAAGCTTTCTTT. This chain links TRBV5-6 with TRBJ1-1, with D tentatively TRBD1 (5 bases). This CDR3 region has 13 residues. Germline lookup yields CDR1 SGHDT and CDR2 YYEEEE. V was shortened by 4 bases and J by 2 bases, with 9 bases between the two germline ends.